This paragraph reports one TCR beta chain. Authors' methods: Estimation of nucleated cell counts was performed using reference gene primer amplification. Method: immunoSEQ multiplex PCR; TCRdb's copy keeps in-frame clones and lacks some. V and J calls and clone size are copied from that table; D and trimming were computed from the DNA. Of about 86,000 clones in the sample, more than 75% were seen once. The sample comes from a study of blood T cell repertoires in COVID-19. Study-wide context: Whether acute or convalescent, the COVID-19 samples came from the United States, Italy and Spain. From T cells, B-cell-depleted T cells, or PBMCs came the material, which was cDNA or gDNA.

The germline V gene has CDR1 KGHDR and CDR2 SFDVKD. The CDR3 is 15 residues long. V lost 3 bases to trimming and J lost 8 bases; unmatched junction nucleotides: 8. The chain is built from TRBV24-1 and TRBJ1-2; 10 nucleotides agree with TRBD1. The sequenced sample was peripheral blood. The clonotype was recovered from a woman aged 80 or older with acute or convalescent COVID-19. CDR3 coding DNA: TGTGCCACCAGTGATCCGACAGGGGGCCGAGGGGGCTACACCTTC. Protein product: CATSDPTGGRGGYTF.